This TCR beta chain is drawn from a study of HIV-infected patients and healthy controls. This clonotype was observed a handful of times. MiXCR, applied by TCRdb to the 5' RACE reads, yields one record per CDR3 protein. Of 70,000 or so distinct CDR3 sequences in the sample, about 17% were seen once. Germline CDR1 SGHVS, CDR2 FQNEAQ. V was shortened by 8 bases and J by 3 bases, with 17 bases between the two germline ends. The CDR3 contains 14 residues. The sequence was obtained from a human donor in good health. The chain uses TRBV7-8 and TRBJ2-7, with D unclear. Sequencing used CD4+ T cells from blood. The CDR3: CASVLSYQVYEQYF. The DNA of the CDR3 is TGTGCCAGCGTGTTGAGTTACCAGGTCTACGAGCAGTACTTC.